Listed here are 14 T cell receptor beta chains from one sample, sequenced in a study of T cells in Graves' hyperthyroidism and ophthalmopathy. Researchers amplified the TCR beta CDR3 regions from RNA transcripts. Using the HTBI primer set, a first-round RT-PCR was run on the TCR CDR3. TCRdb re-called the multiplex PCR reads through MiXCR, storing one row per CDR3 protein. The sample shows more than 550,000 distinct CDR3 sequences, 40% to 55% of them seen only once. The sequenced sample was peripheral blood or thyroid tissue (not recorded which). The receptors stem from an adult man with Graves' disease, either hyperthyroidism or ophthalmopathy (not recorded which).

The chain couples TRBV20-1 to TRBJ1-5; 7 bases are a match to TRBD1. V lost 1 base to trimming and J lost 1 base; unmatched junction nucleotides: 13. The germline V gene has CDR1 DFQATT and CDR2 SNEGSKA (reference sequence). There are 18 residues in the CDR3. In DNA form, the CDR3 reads TGCAGTGCTAGAGTCTCAGGGGGGGGGCGTGAAAGCAATCAGCCCCAGCATTTT. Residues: CSARVSGGGRESNQPQHF.

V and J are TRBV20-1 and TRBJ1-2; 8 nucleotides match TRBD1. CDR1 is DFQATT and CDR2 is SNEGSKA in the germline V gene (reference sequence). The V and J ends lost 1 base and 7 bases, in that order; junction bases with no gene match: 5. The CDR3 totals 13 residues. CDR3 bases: TGCAGTGCTAGAGTTCAGGGGGCTGGTGGCTACACCTTC. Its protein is CSARVQGAGGYTF.

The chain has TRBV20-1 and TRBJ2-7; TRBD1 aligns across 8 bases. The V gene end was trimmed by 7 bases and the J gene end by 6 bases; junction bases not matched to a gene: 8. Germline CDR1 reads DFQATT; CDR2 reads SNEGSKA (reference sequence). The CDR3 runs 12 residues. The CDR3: CSVRGPLSEQYF. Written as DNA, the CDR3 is TGCAGTGTCAGGGGGCCGCTAAGCGAGCAGTACTTC.

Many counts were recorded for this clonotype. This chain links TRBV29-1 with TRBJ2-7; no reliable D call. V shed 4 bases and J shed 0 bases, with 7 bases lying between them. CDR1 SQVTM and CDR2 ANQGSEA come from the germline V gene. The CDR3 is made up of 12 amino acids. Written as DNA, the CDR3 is TGCAGCGTTGCCCACAACTCCTACGAGCAGTACTTC. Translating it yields CSVAHNSYEQYF.

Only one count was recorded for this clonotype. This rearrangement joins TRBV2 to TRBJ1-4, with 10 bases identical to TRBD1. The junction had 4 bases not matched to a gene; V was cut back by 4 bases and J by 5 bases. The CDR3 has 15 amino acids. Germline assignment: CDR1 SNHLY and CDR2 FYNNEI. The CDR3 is CASSAGTGENEKLFF. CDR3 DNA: TGTGCCAGCAGTGCGGGGACAGGGGAGAATGAAAAACTGTTTTTT.

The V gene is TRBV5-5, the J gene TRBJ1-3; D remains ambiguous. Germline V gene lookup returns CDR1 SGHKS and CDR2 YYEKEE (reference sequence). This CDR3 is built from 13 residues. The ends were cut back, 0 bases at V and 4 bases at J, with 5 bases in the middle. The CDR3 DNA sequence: TGTGCCAGCAGCTTGGATGTGGGAAACACCATATATTTT. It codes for CASSLDVGNTIYF. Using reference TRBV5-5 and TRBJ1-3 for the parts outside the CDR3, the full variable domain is DAGVTQSPTHLIKTRGQQVTLRCSPISGHKSVSWYQQVLGQGPQFIFQYYEKEERGRGNFPDRFSARQFPNYSSELNVNALLLGDSALYLCASSLDVGNTIYFGEGSWLTVV.

The CDR3 loop reads CASSEGRRTYEQYF. Written as DNA, the CDR3 is TGTGCCAGCAGTGAGGGCAGGAGAACCTACGAGCAGTACTTC. The V and J genes are TRBV6-1 and TRBJ2-7; D unresolved. Trimming stripped 3 bases from V and 2 bases from J, with 11 bases between. The CDR3 length is 14 residues. CDR1 and CDR2 from the germline V gene are MNHNS and SASEGT.

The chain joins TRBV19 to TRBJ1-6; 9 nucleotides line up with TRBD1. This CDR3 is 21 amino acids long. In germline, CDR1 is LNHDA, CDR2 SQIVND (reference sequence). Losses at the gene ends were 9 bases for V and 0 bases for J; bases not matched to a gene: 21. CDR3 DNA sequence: TGTGCCAGGCACTCAATGACAGGGGGACGGCCTTGGAGCTCCTATAATTCACCCCTCCACTTT. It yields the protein CARHSMTGGRPWSSYNSPLHF.

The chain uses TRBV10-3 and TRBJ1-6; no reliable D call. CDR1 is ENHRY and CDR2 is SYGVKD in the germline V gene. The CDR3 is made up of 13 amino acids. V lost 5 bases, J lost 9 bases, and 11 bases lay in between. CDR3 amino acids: CAISSRGLSPLHF. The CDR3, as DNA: TGTGCCATCAGTAGCAGAGGCCTTTCACCCCTCCACTTT.

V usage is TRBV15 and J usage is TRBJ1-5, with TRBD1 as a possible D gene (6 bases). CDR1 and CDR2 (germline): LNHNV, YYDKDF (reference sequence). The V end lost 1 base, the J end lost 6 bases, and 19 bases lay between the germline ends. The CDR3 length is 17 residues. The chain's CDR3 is CATSRGRRGEGVQPQHF. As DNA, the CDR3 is TGTGCCACCAGCAGAGGGAGGAGGGGGGAGGGCGTTCAGCCCCAGCATTTT.

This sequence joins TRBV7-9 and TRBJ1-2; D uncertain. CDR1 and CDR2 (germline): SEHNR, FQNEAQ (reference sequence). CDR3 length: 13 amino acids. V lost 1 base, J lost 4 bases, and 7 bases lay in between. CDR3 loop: CASSLEDLYGYTF. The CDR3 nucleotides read TGTGCCAGCAGCTTAGAAGACCTCTATGGCTACACCTTC. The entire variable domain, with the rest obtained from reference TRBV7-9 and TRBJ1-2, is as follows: DTGVSQNPRHKITKRGQNVTFRCDPISEHNRLYWYRQTLGQGPEFLTYFQNEAQLEKSRLLSDRFSAERPKGSFSTLEIQRTEQGDSAMYLCASSLEDLYGYTFGSGTRLTVV.

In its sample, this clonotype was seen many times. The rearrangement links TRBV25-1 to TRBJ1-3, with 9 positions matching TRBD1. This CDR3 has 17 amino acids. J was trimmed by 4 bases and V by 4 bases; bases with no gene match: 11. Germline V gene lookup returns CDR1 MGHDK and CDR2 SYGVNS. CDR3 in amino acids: CASSAILPGQGGNTIYF. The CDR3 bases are TGTGCCAGCAGTGCAATCCTCCCGGGACAGGGAGGAAACACCATATATTTT.

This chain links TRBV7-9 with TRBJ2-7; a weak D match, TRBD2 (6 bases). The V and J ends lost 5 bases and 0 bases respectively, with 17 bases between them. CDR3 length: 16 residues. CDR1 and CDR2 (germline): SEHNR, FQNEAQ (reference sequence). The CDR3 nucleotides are TGTGCCAGCAGCGTACGGGACTCCCCGACCTCCTACGAGCAGTACTTC. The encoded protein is CASSVRDSPTSYEQYF.

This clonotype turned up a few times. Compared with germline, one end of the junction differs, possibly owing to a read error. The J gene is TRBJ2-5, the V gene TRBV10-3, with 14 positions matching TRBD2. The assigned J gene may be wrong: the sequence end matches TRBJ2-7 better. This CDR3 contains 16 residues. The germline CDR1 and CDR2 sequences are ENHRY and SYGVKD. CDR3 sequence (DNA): TGTGCCAGCAGTCCCGGGACTAGCGGGAGTGTCTACGAGCAGTACTTC. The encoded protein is CASSPGTSGSVYEQYF.